These T cell receptor beta chains were read from a single sample in a study of blood T cell repertoires in COVID-19. The assay was immunoSEQ multiplex PCR, and TCRdb's table has in-frame clones only and misses some. The table has 120,000 to 150,000 clones, about 83% seen once. Sequenced: PBMCs or T cells enriched from blood (not recorded which). The receptors stem from a woman aged 45-60 years who had been exposed to COVID-19. The CDR3 runs from the conserved cysteine through the conserved F or W. D genes are given only for firm matches.

j_call v_call d_call cdr3_aa
TRBJ2-2 TRBV9 TRBD2 CASSPSSGNTGELFF
TRBJ2-7 TRBV7-9 NA CASSSNRVEGYEQYF
TRBJ2-3 TRBV6-5 NA CASSYSAGTSTDTQYF
TRBJ2-7 TRBV27 NA CASSLIRGSAAEYF
TRBJ2-3 TRBV14 TRBD2 CASSQDPGGGDTQYF
TRBJ1-1 TRBV11-2 NA CASSLDLKNTEAFF
TRBJ2-1 TRBV7-9 TRBD2 CASSLKGVAGPQGDEQFF
TRBJ1-4 TRBV4-1 NA CASSQRGYEKLFF
TRBJ2-5 TRBV5-1 TRBD2 CASSLVLAGEETQYF
TRBJ2-3 TRBV11-3 TRBD1 CASSVEGTGLDTQYF
TRBJ2-7 TRBV6-5 TRBD1 CASSSTGTGVSYEQYF
TRBJ2-3 TRBV18 NA CASSSAGDLDTQYF
TRBJ1-6 TRBV6-5 NA CASSYRQRSNSPLHF
TRBJ1-6 TRBV6-5 NA CASRVLTVYNSPLHF
TRBJ1-1 TRBV29-1 NA CSVRPGDTEAFF
TRBJ1-5 TRBV20-1 TRBD1 CSASLPGQGRNQPQHF
TRBJ2-3 TRBV6-4 TRBD2 CASSLAGGTDTQYF
TRBJ2-2 TRBV19 NA CASRGRGVVGELFF
TRBJ2-6 TRBV19 TRBD1 CASMQWVGTGLSGANVLTF
TRBJ1-6 TRBV9 NA CASSVGLQGPEALHF
TRBJ2-1 TRBV7-2 TRBD2 CASRRGVVGDEQFF
TRBJ1-1 TRBV30 TRBD1 CAWSTRGGNTEAFF
TRBJ2-2 TRBV19 TRBD1 CASSVQGASTGELFF
TRBJ2-2 TRBV12-3/TRBV12-4 NA CASSLGLAGELFF
TRBJ1-2 TRBV6-2/TRBV6-3 TRBD1 CASSPGTALIFGYTF
TRBJ2-3 TRBV4-1 TRBD2 CASRGGSTDTQYF
TRBJ2-7 TRBV18 NA CASSPEGQLSYEQYF
TRBJ1-1 TRBV7-2 NA CASSYLVEAFF
TRBJ2-3 TRBV6-4 NA CASSESLGGADTQYF
TRBJ1-6 TRBV9 NA CASSVGEYNSPLHF
TRBJ1-5 TRBV18 NA CASSPTENQPQHF
TRBJ2-7 TRBV5-1 TRBD2 CASSFQRGAYEQYF
TRBJ1-2 TRBV5-6 TRBD1 CASSLGTGAEGYTF
TRBJ1-2 TRBV4-3 NA CASSQVGGGDGYTF
TRBJ2-1 TRBV19 NA CASSQTSSYNEQFF
TRBJ1-2 TRBV7-9 NA CASSPQGHNYGYTF
TRBJ1-2 TRBV5-4 TRBD1 CASTVGGQQNGYTF
TRBJ1-6 TRBV19 TRBD1 CASTPGQLNSPLHF
TRBJ1-1 TRBV20-1 TRBD1 CSAGQGTEAFF
TRBJ1-3 TRBV9 NA CASSVGPATGAGNTIYF
TRBJ1-1 TRBV5-1 NA CASSSEDSYTEAFF
TRBJ1-3 TRBV5-1 NA CASSLDLRQHRNTIYF
TRBJ1-2 TRBV19 NA CASSRGGSGYTF
TRBJ2-7 TRBV7-6 TRBD2 CASSFSGGYDEQYF
TRBJ2-1 TRBV6-5 TRBD2 CASSSLAGGGEQFF